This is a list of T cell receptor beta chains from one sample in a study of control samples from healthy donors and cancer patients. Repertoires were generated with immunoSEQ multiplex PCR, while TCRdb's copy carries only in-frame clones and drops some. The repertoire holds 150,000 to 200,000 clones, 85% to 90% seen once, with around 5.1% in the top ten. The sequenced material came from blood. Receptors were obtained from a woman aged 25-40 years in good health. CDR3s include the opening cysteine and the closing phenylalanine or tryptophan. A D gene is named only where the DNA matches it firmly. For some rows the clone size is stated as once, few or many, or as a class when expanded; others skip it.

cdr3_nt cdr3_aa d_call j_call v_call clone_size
TGTGCCAGTGAGTGGGGCAGGAAAACTAACTATGGCTACACCTTC CASEWGRKTNYGYTF . TRBJ1-2 TRBV6-5 .
TGCAGCGTTGTACAAGGTACCTACGAGCAGTACTTC CSVVQGTYEQYF . TRBJ2-7 TRBV29-1 .
TGCGCCAGCAGCTTGGGCCGGGGGGCCGGTGAAGCTTTCTTT CASSLGRGAGEAFF . TRBJ1-1 TRBV5-1 .
TGCAGCGTTGTGCCAGCGGGACGGGGGGAGGAGCAGTTCTTC CSVVPAGRGEEQFF TRBD2 TRBJ2-1 TRBV29-1 .
TGTGCCAGCAGTTCCGAGGGGGGCATGAACACTGAAGCTTTCTTT CASSSEGGMNTEAFF . TRBJ1-1 TRBV7-9 few
TGCGCCAGCAGCTTGGCTGGCCAGTCAGAGACCCAGTACTTC CASSLAGQSETQYF . TRBJ2-5 TRBV5-1 once
TGTGCCAGCAGACGCCCAGCCGTTTCCGGCTACACCTTC CASRRPAVSGYTF . TRBJ1-2 TRBV16 .
TGTGCCAGCAGCGACGGTTTCCTTCAGCCCCAGCATTTT CASSDGFLQPQHF . TRBJ1-5 TRBV7-2 .
TGCAGTGCCAGTAGGGGGGCGAACACCGGGGAGCTGTTTTTT CSASRGANTGELFF . TRBJ2-2 TRBV20-1 .
TGCAGCGTTGAAGTGAACAGGAAAGAGACCCAGTACTTC CSVEVNRKETQYF . TRBJ2-5 TRBV29-1 .
TGTGCCAGCAGCTTAAGAGGAGATTTCACTTTC CASSLRGDFTF . TRBJ2-7 TRBV7-9 .
TGTGCCAGCAGTTCACCCCCGGGGGCGGAACAGTTTTTT CASSSPPGAEQFF . TRBJ2-2 TRBV28 .
TGTGCCACCAGTGAAGAGTTAAACACCGGGGAGCTGTTTTTT CATSEELNTGELFF . TRBJ2-2 TRBV24-1 .
TGTGCCAGCAGCATACCGGACGGCCACAATGAGCAGTTCTTC CASSIPDGHNEQFF . TRBJ2-1 TRBV12-1 few
TGTGCCAGCAGTGTAGCCGGAAACTATGGCTACACCTTC CASSVAGNYGYTF . TRBJ1-2 TRBV2 few
TGTGCCAGCAGTTACTTTCGACAGTCGTCGGGGGGCTACACCTTC CASSYFRQSSGGYTF . TRBJ1-2 TRBV6-5 .
TGCGCCAGCAGCTTGATACGGGAAGTCGGGGAGCTGTTTTTT CASSLIREVGELFF . TRBJ2-2 TRBV5-1 .
TGTGCCAGCAGCGGAGGGGACAGGGTGGGGACTAAATATGGCTACACCTTC CASSGGDRVGTKYGYTF TRBD1 TRBJ1-2 TRBV9 .
TGCGCCAGCAGCTTGGAGGGACGGAGCTCTGGGGCCAACGTCCTGACTTTC CASSLEGRSSGANVLTF . TRBJ2-6 TRBV5-1 .
TGTGCCAGCTCACCTTACTCACCGGGAGATTTAGGGGAGACCCAGTACTTC CASSPYSPGDLGETQYF . TRBJ2-5 TRBV18 .
TGTGCCATCAAGACGGGACCTGAAGCTTTCTTT CAIKTGPEAFF . TRBJ1-1 TRBV10-3 .
TGTGCCAGCAGTTACGGAGGGACTGGAAACACCATATATTTT CASSYGGTGNTIYF . TRBJ1-3 TRBV6-5 .
TGCGCCAGCAGCTTTGACAGGCCAGACACAGATACGCAGTATTTT CASSFDRPDTDTQYF . TRBJ2-3 TRBV5-1 .
TGTGCCAGCAGCTTACTAGTCACCTACAATGAGCAGTTCTTC CASSLLVTYNEQFF . TRBJ2-1 TRBV7-8 once
TGTGCCAGCAGCTCCCAGGGTATTATGGAGACCCAGTACTTC CASSSQGIMETQYF . TRBJ2-5 TRBV7-2 .
TGTGCCAGCAGCCCGGGACTAGCGGGCTCCTACGAGCAGTACTTC CASSPGLAGSYEQYF TRBD2 TRBJ2-7 TRBV3-1/TRBV3-2 .
TGTGCCAGCAGCTCGGAGACAGGATATGGCTACACCTTC CASSSETGYGYTF . TRBJ1-2 TRBV5-4 .
TGCGCCAGCAGCCAAGATGAATTAGCGGGACTAGACGAGCAGTACTTC CASSQDELAGLDEQYF TRBD2 TRBJ2-7 TRBV4-1 .
TGTGCCAGCAGTCAAAACAGGGCTGAAGCTTTCTTT CASSQNRAEAFF . TRBJ1-1 TRBV27 .
TGTGCCAGCAGTTTATCGCGAGGCTACACCTTC CASSLSRGYTF . TRBJ1-2 TRBV12-3/TRBV12-4 .
TGTGCCAGTAGAGGAAGGGGCAGGGAGGAAAAACTGTTTTTT CASRGRGREEKLFF . TRBJ1-4 TRBV19 .
TGCAGCGTTGAAAGCGGGAGCGATAGCACAGATACGCAGTATTTT CSVESGSDSTDTQYF TRBD2 TRBJ2-3 TRBV29-1 .
TGTGCCAGCAGCCCAGGGATTCCGAACACCGGGGAGCTGTTTTTT CASSPGIPNTGELFF . TRBJ2-2 TRBV5-4 .
TGTGCCACCAGTGATTACGAAGGGTATGGCTACACCTTC CATSDYEGYGYTF . TRBJ1-2 TRBV24-1 .
TGTGCCAGCGCCCGGGTCGGGGGTTACCAGCCCCAGCATTTT CASARVGGYQPQHF . TRBJ1-5 TRBV6-5 .
TGTGCCAGTAGTATAACAGGGGCGAACACTGAAGCTTTCTTT CASSITGANTEAFF TRBD1 TRBJ1-1 TRBV19 .
TGTGCCAGTAGTATCAGGAGAATGGACAGGAACACTGAAGCTTTCTTT CASSIRRMDRNTEAFF . TRBJ1-1 TRBV19 .
TGTGCCAGCAGGCCAGGGGGCTCGAACACTGAAGCTTTCTTT CASRPGGSNTEAFF TRBD1 TRBJ1-1 TRBV27 once
TGTGCCAGCAGTCGACCGGGACAGGGTTCCCACGAGCAGTACTTC CASSRPGQGSHEQYF TRBD1 TRBJ2-7 TRBV3-1/TRBV3-2 .
TGTGCCAGCAGCCCGGGAGCGGACACTGAAGCTTTCTTT CASSPGADTEAFF . TRBJ1-1 TRBV3-1/TRBV3-2 .
TGCAGTGCTAGTTCGCGTCTCAGATCCGGGGAGCTGTTTTTT CSASSRLRSGELFF . TRBJ2-2 TRBV20-1 once
TGCACCAGCAGCCATTTTAACTTGGACCCAGCTTTCTTT CTSSHFNLDPAFF . TRBJ1-1 TRBV1 .
TGTGCTAGCAGCCCCTCATGGACAGGGAGCGAGACCCAGTACTTC CASSPSWTGSETQYF TRBD1 TRBJ2-5 TRBV7-7 .
TGTGCCAGCAGAGTGACAGGATCTAACTATGGCTACACCTTC CASRVTGSNYGYTF . TRBJ1-2 TRBV2 .
TGCGCCAGCAGCCAATCTGGCGGGAGAGATGAGCAGTTCTTC CASSQSGGRDEQFF TRBD2 TRBJ2-1 TRBV4-1 .
TGCGCCAGCAGCTTGGGACAGAACACCGGGGAGCTGTTTTTT CASSLGQNTGELFF . TRBJ2-2 TRBV5-1 .
TGTGCCAGCAGTGAAGCAGGGGGAAACTATGGCTACACCTTC CASSEAGGNYGYTF . TRBJ1-2 TRBV2 .
TGTGCCAGCAGCGCCGGGACAGGAGCAAACCCCTTCCAAGAGACCCAGTACTTC CASSAGTGANPFQETQYF TRBD1 TRBJ2-5 TRBV7-9 once
TGTGCCAGCATGGCCCAGGGGGTGTCCGGGGAGCTGTTTTTT CASMAQGVSGELFF TRBD1 TRBJ2-2 TRBV6-6 .
TGCAGCGTTGAATCCAGCGGGAGGGGTGGGTACAATGAGCAGTTCTTC CSVESSGRGGYNEQFF TRBD2 TRBJ2-1 TRBV29-1 .
TGTGCCAGCAGTGGCGGACTAGCGGGAGGAGGGGAGACCCAGTACTTC CASSGGLAGGGETQYF TRBD2 TRBJ2-5 TRBV2 .
TGTGCCAGCTCCGTGAGGGCGGGAGTTTCCACCGGGGAGCTGTTTTTT CASSVRAGVSTGELFF TRBD2 TRBJ2-2 TRBV7-2 .